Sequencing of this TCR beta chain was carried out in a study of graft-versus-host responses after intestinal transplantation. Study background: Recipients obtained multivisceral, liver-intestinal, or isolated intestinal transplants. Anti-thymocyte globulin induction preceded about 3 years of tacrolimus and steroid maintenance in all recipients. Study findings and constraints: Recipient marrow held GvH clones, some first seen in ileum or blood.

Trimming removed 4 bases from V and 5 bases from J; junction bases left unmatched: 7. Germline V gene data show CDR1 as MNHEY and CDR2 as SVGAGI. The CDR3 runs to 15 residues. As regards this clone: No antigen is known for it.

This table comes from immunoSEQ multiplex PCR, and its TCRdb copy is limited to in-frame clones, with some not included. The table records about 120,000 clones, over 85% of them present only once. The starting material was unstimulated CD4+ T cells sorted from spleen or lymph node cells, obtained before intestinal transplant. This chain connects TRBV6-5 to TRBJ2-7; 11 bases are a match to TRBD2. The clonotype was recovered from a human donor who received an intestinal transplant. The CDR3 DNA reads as TGTGCCAGCAGTTCCCTTAGCGGGAGGGCAAACGAGCAGTACTTC. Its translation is CASSSLSGRANEQYF.